Presented here are 13 T cell receptor beta chains from one specimen sequenced in a study of cytomegalovirus exposure and HLA in healthy donors. The PCR used 60 Vbeta and 13 Jbeta primers. Method: immunoSEQ multiplex PCR; TCRdb's copy keeps in-frame clones and lacks some. The table includes over 130,000 clones, around 66% detected once. The sample was PBMCs. Receptors were obtained from a woman aged 55-70 years in good health and CMV-seronegative.

The rearrangement links TRBV4-1 to TRBJ2-6, with a possible D match to TRBD1 (6 bases). Germline V lookup: CDR1 MGHRA, CDR2 YSYEKL. V was clipped by 4 bases and J by 2 bases, with 15 bases between them. The CDR3 has 17 residues. Written as DNA, the CDR3 is TGCGCCAGCAGCCCTATTCAGGGGCTGGCTGGGGCCAACGTCCTGACTTTC. Amino acid sequence: CASSPIQGLAGANVLTF.

In its sample, this clone was seen a few times. V is TRBV5-4 and J is TRBJ2-7; 7 positions match TRBD2. J lost 0 bases, V lost 0 bases, and 9 bases had no gene match. The CDR3 sequence is 17 residues long. The germline V gene encodes CDR1 SGHNT and CDR2 YYREEE (reference sequence). The CDR3 sequence is CASSLGLGGSSSYEQYF. The CDR3 DNA reads TGTGCCAGCAGCTTGGGTCTGGGGGGGTCGAGCTCCTACGAGCAGTACTTC.

The chain is built from TRBV6-5 and TRBJ1-6; 7 nucleotides agree with TRBD1. Germline loops: CDR1 MNHEY, CDR2 SVGAGI. The CDR3 runs 15 residues. The junction had 9 bases not matched to a gene; V was cut back by 10 bases and J by 3 bases. The DNA for the CDR3 is TGTGCCACCCGACAGGGAACGGGCTATAATTCACCCCTCCACTTT. Amino acids: CATRQGTGYNSPLHF.

V usage is TRBV5-1 and J usage is TRBJ2-3; 12 bases map to TRBD2. This CDR3 region has 18 residues. CDR1 is SGHRS and CDR2 is YFSETQ in the germline V gene. The ends lost 0 bases at V and 3 bases at J; junction bases unmatched: 8. CDR3 residues: CASSLASSGRANTDTQYF. In nucleotides, the CDR3 is TGCGCCAGCAGCTTGGCCTCTAGCGGGAGGGCCAATACAGATACGCAGTATTTT.

This clone has more than one count but fewer than ten. The V gene is TRBV5-4, the J gene TRBJ1-6; TRBD1 matches 9 bases. In germline, CDR1 is SGHNT, CDR2 YYREEE (reference sequence). Losses at the gene ends were 4 bases for V and 4 bases for J; bases not matched to a gene: 3. This CDR3 comprises 15 residues. CDR3 DNA: TGTGCCAGCAGCAGGGACAGGGTTTATAATTCACCCCTCCACTTT. The encoded protein is CASSRDRVYNSPLHF.

This clone was recorded a few times. The V gene is TRBV27, the J gene TRBJ2-7, with 8 bases aligning to TRBD1. The V segment lost 6 bases and the J segment 3 bases; nucleotides outside the gene matches: 4. The CDR3 has 13 residues. The germline gives CDR1 MNHEY, CDR2 SMNVEV (reference sequence). CDR3: CASSSGTGYEQYF. In DNA, the CDR3 is TGTGCCAGCAGCTCCGGGACAGGCTACGAGCAGTACTTC.

This CDR3 reads CATSNREGGHGYTF. CDR3 nucleotides: TGTGCCACCAGCAACCGCGAGGGTGGGCATGGCTACACCTTC. This chain joins TRBV15 and TRBJ1-2, with D unresolved. From germline, CDR1 is LNHNV and CDR2 YYDKDF (reference sequence). The CDR3 loop spans 14 amino acids. V lost 4 bases and J lost 6, with 15 bases in between.

This clone was recorded a few times. The chain couples TRBV7-2 to TRBJ1-1; TRBD1 aligns across 10 bases. Germline assignment: CDR1 SGHTA and CDR2 FQGNSA. This CDR3 is built from 16 residues. The V gene end was trimmed by 3 bases and the J gene end by 4 bases; junction bases not matched to a gene: 8. The CDR3: CASSFGTGVLSTEAFF. CDR3 bases: TGTGCCAGCAGCTTCGGGACAGGGGTTTTAAGCACTGAAGCTTTCTTT. Based on the CDR3 plus reference TRBV7-2 and TRBJ1-1, the full variable domain is GAGVSQSPSNKVTEKGKDVELRCDPISGHTALYWYRQSLGQGLEFLIYFQGNSAPDKSGLPSDRFSAERTGGSVSTLTIQRTQQEDSAVYLCASSFGTGVLSTEAFFGQGTRLTVV.

This sequence joins TRBV2 and TRBJ2-7; D perhaps matches TRBD2 (6 bases). Germline V gene lookup returns CDR1 SNHLY and CDR2 FYNNEI. This CDR3 has 13 residues. The V gene lost 7 bases and the J gene lost 9 bases, with 19 bases spanning the gap. CDR3 residues: CASTRGDSRGQYF. In nucleotides, the CDR3 is TGTGCCAGCACTAGAGGGGACTCCCGGGGGCAGTACTTC.

There are a few counts of this clone. This rearrangement joins TRBV5-4 to TRBJ2-3; 15 nucleotides agree with TRBD2. CDR1 and CDR2 from the germline V gene are SGHNT and YYREEE (reference sequence). The CDR3 is made up of 17 amino acids. The junction had 5 bases not matched to a gene; V was cut back by 4 bases and J by 2 bases. The CDR3: CASSLGTSGRNTDTQYF. The DNA for the CDR3 is TGTGCCAGCAGCCTCGGGACTAGCGGGAGGAACACAGATACGCAGTATTTT. The variable domain in full, with the rest retrieved from reference TRBV5-4 and TRBJ2-3, is ETGVTQSPTHLIKTRGQQVTLRCSSQSGHNTVSWYQQALGQGPQFIFQYYREEENGRGNFPPRFSGLQFPNYSSELNVNALELDDSALYLCASSLGTSGRNTDTQYFGPGTRLTVL.

The table lists this clone with a count of one. The chain recombines TRBV4-1 with TRBJ2-3; D possibly corresponds to TRBD1 (6 bases). Trimming shortened V by 0 bases and J by 4 bases, and 17 bases separated the two germline ends. Looked up from germline, CDR1 is MGHRA and CDR2 is YSYEKL. The length of the CDR3 is 17 residues. CDR3 DNA: TGCGCCAGCAGCCAAGAGTTGGGCAGGGGAATCGCAGATACGCAGTATTTT. Protein product: CASSQELGRGIADTQYF.

This clone has a handful of counts. The chain employs TRBV9 and TRBJ1-5; possibly TRBD1 for D (5 bases). Trimming took off 3 bases at V and 2 bases at J, with 9 bases between the two ends. CDR1 is SGDLS, CDR2 YYNGEE, per germline. The CDR3 sequence is 14 residues long. CDR3 coding DNA: TGTGCCAGCAGCGACGGGGGGGGCAATCAGCCCCAGCATTTT. Translation gives CASSDGGGNQPQHF.

The gene calls are TRBV4-2 and TRBJ2-7, with 9 bases aligning to TRBD1. The junction had 7 bases not matched to a gene; V was cut back by 4 bases and J by 3 bases. Germline V gene lookup returns CDR1 LGHNA and CDR2 YNFKEQ. The CDR3 length is 15 residues. This CDR3 is CASSPLGTGSYEQYF. CDR3 bases: TGTGCCAGCAGCCCATTGGGGACAGGGAGCTACGAGCAGTACTTC.